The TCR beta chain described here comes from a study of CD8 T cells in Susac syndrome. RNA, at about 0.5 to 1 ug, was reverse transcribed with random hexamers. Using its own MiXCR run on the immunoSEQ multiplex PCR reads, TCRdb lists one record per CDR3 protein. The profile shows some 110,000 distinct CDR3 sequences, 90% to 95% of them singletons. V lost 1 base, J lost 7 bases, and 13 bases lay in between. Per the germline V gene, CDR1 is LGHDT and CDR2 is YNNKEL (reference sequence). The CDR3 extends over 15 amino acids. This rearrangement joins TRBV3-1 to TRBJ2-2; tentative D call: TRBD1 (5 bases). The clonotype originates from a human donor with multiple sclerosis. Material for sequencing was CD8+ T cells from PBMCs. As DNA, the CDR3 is TGTGCCAGCAGCCAAGCGGTCAGGGAAGGCGGGGAGCTGTTTTTT. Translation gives CASSQAVREGGELFF.